The 13 T cell receptor beta chains below all came from one sample that was sequenced in a study of beta chain features in type 1 diabetes. Every bit of the isolated RNA underwent reverse transcription, so sequencing read expressed TCRB transcripts. Some clones are missing from TCRdb's copy, which holds only in-frame ones; the method was immunoSEQ multiplex PCR. This sample carries a few hundred thousand clones, 9.5% to 12% of them seen once, and the ten largest clones take over 0.015%. The sample comprised naive CD4+ T cells from blood. These receptors all stem from a woman aged 30 to 39 in good health.

V gene TRBV7-6 combines with J gene TRBJ2-1, with TRBD2 matching 8 bases. The CDR3 runs to 16 residues. The J segment lost 7 bases and the V segment lost 5 bases, leaving 13 bases of the junction unmatched. The germline V gene encodes CDR1 SGHVS and CDR2 FNYEAQ. The CDR3 sequence is CASSPGPSGQPNEQFF. The CDR3, as DNA: TGTGCCAGCAGCCCAGGGCCTAGCGGGCAACCTAATGAGCAGTTCTTC.

The CDR3 DNA is TGTGCCAGCAGCCAGACCACAGCCCCAGATACGCAGTATTTT. Protein: CASSQTTAPDTQYF. The chain employs TRBV14 and TRBJ2-3; D remains ambiguous. CDR3 length: 14 amino acids. The V gene's germline CDR1 is SGHDN and CDR2 FVKESK. The V end was cut by 3 bases, the J end by 4 bases, with 11 bases between.

The chain employs TRBV27 and TRBJ1-3; D remains ambiguous. The CDR3 is 13 residues long. The V end was cut by 5 bases, the J end by 3 bases, with 8 bases between. Germline V gives CDR1 MNHEY, CDR2 SMNVEV (reference sequence). For the CDR3, the DNA is TGTGCCAGCAGTCCCCCTCTTGGAAACACCATATATTTT. Amino acids: CASSPPLGNTIYF.

This clone was picked up a small number of times. The chain has TRBV9 and TRBJ2-5, with D hard to call. The CDR3 covers 13 residues. Germline CDR1 is SGDLS and CDR2 is YYNGEE. With 0 bases removed from V and 3 bases from J, the gap between germline ends came to 6 bases. CDR3 residues: CASSVAGEETQYF. CDR3 DNA sequence: TGTGCCAGCAGCGTAGCTGGAGAAGAGACCCAGTACTTC.

This clone occurred a few times. V usage is TRBV7-8 and J usage is TRBJ2-3, with D perhaps matching TRBD2 (6 bases). The CDR3 sequence is 15 residues long. Per germline, CDR1 SGHVS and CDR2 FQNEAQ. V lost 4 bases and J 2 bases, leaving 13 bases between the germline ends. The CDR3 is CASSYLATNTDTQYF. The CDR3 nucleotides read TGTGCCAGCAGCTATCTAGCGACAAACACAGATACGCAGTATTTT.

The chain couples TRBV28 to TRBJ1-2; D is unclear. The germline V and J ends were trimmed by 6 bases and 2 bases, with 10 bases remaining between them. Germline assignment: CDR1 MDHEN and CDR2 SYDVKM. The CDR3 is 13 residues long. Here the CDR3 DNA reads TGTGCCAGCAGGGGAGCTTCAAACTATGGCTACACCTTC. Translated: CASRGASNYGYTF.

Here the CDR3 reads CASSSQGAVEETQYF. The CDR3 nucleotides are TGTGCCAGCAGTTCTCAGGGGGCCGTTGAAGAGACCCAGTACTTC. The chain carries TRBV27 and TRBJ2-5, with 8 bases lining up with TRBD1. Germline-derived CDR1 and CDR2 are MNHEY and SMNVEV (reference sequence). The CDR3 is made up of 15 amino acids. The V segment lost 4 bases and the J segment 3 bases; nucleotides outside the gene matches: 7.

The rearrangement joins TRBV29-1 to TRBJ2-7, with 7 bases identical to TRBD2. CDR3 size: 13 residues. V shed 6 bases, J shed 6 bases, and the junction held 11 bases outside the gene matches. The germline CDR1 and CDR2 sequences are SQVTM and ANQGSEA. The CDR3 is CSVRAGTRSEQYF. Here the CDR3 DNA reads TGCAGCGTACGAGCGGGAACTAGGAGCGAGCAGTACTTC.

The chain joins TRBV9 to TRBJ2-1; D perhaps matches TRBD1 (5 bases). V was shortened by 4 bases and J by 8 bases, with 16 bases between the two germline ends. The germline V gene encodes CDR1 SGDLS and CDR2 YYNGEE. The CDR3 covers 14 residues. This CDR3 is CASSLRTTEDEQFF. CDR3 coding DNA: TGTGCCAGCAGCCTCAGGACAACAGAAGATGAGCAGTTCTTC.

This clone showed up just a few times. The chain recombines TRBV7-6 with TRBJ2-1, with 7 bases aligning to TRBD1. Germline CDR1 reads SGHVS; CDR2 reads FNYEAQ. The CDR3 runs 15 residues. V was clipped by 5 bases and J by 3 bases; unmatched bases: 7. Here the CDR3 DNA reads TGTGCCAGCAGCAGGGCGCAGGGGGTCTACAATGAGCAGTTCTTC. This gives the protein CASSRAQGVYNEQFF.

This clone appeared a few times. V gene TRBV30 combines with J gene TRBJ1-5, with D maybe TRBD1 (5 bases). V was shortened by 3 bases and J by 11 bases, with 17 bases between the two germline ends. The CDR3 covers 13 residues. CDR1 is GTSNPN and CDR2 is SVGIG in the germline V gene (reference sequence). The CDR3 region has the DNA TGTGCCTGGAGCACAGCCCAGGGCAGGGCCCAGCATTTT. Translating it yields CAWSTAQGRAQHF.

V is TRBV28 and J is TRBJ1-1, with D maybe TRBD1 (5 bases). Germline V gene lookup returns CDR1 MDHEN and CDR2 SYDVKM. The CDR3 loop spans 17 amino acids. Trimming left V 2 bases short and J 6 bases short, with 22 bases between. CDR3 residues: CASSLVGRTSPMAEAFF. The CDR3 bases are TGTGCCAGCAGTTTAGTGGGGCGGACATCGCCTATGGCTGAAGCTTTCTTT.

This clone was found a few times. The chain couples TRBV25-1 to TRBJ2-5; TRBD1 is a possible D gene (5 bases). The CDR3 consists of 14 residues. Germline CDR1 and CDR2: MGHDK and SYGVNS. Trimming shortened V by 3 bases and J by 4 bases, and 12 bases separated the two germline ends. DNA of the CDR3: TGTGCCAGCAGTGATAGGGGCTCCGGAGAGACCCAGTACTTC. Translating it yields CASSDRGSGETQYF.